These T cell receptor beta chains were read from a single sample in a study of beta chain features in type 1 diabetes. Here immunoSEQ multiplex PCR was the method, and the copy in TCRdb shows in-frame clones only, minus some. The table lists 630,000 or so clones, 11% to 15% of them singletons. The sequencing input was naive CD4+ T cells from blood. The receptors derive from a man between 18 and 29 years old with type 1 diabetes. Each CDR3 is given with its conserved first and last residue. Each record gives: J gene, clone size, V gene, D gene, CDR3 protein, CDR3 DNA. A D gene is named only where the DNA matches it firmly. Expanded clones get a size class; other rows say once, few or many, or leave the size out.

TRBJ2-7,once,TRBV18,TRBD1,CASSPGQAPYEQYF,TGTGCCAGCTCACCAGGACAGGCGCCCTACGAGCAGTACTTC
TRBJ2-7,few,TRBV21-1,-,CASIRTGDLYEQYF,TGTGCCAGCATCAGGACGGGGGACCTCTACGAGCAGTACTTC
TRBJ2-7,-,TRBV30,-,CAWRGEAYEQYF,TGTGCCTGGAGAGGCGAGGCCTACGAGCAGTACTTC
TRBJ2-1,few,TRBV11-2,TRBD2,CASSFGLAGGPGGNEQFF,TGTGCCAGCAGCTTCGGACTAGCGGGAGGGCCCGGGGGCAATGAGCAGTTCTTC
TRBJ2-7,few,TRBV30,-,CAWRGGYEQYF,TGTGCCTGGAGAGGGGGTTACGAGCAGTACTTC
TRBJ2-3,-,TRBV5-4,-,CASSLRPRRGTDTQYF,TGTGCCAGCAGCCTCCGACCACGCCGGGGGACAGATACGCAGTATTTT
TRBJ2-1,-,TRBV7-6,TRBD2,CASSLVPGGSSYNEQFF,TGTGCCAGCAGCTTGGTTCCGGGGGGGAGCTCCTACAATGAGCAGTTCTTC
TRBJ2-7,few,TRBV11-2,TRBD2,CASSSSGSTYEQYF,TGTGCCAGCAGCTCTAGCGGTAGCACCTACGAGCAGTACTTC
TRBJ1-5,-,TRBV7-9,-,CASSPSDVGRNQPQHF,TGTGCCAGCAGCCCATCGGACGTCGGACGCAATCAGCCCCAGCATTTT
TRBJ2-7,-,TRBV7-2,TRBD1,CASSHRTGSTYEQYF,TGTGCCAGCAGCCATCGGACAGGGTCTACCTACGAGCAGTACTTC
TRBJ2-2,few,TRBV7-9,-,CASSPPVGAGVAGELFF,TGTGCCAGCAGCCCGCCCGTAGGGGCAGGGGTGGCCGGGGAGCTGTTTTTT
TRBJ1-6,-,TRBV30,-,CAWSPDDYNSPLHF,TGTGCCTGGAGCCCAGATGACTATAATTCACCCCTCCACTTT
TRBJ1-6,few,TRBV7-9,TRBD1,CASSLVGQGANSPLHF,TGTGCCAGCAGCTTAGTCGGACAGGGGGCGAATTCACCCCTCCACTTT
TRBJ1-3,few,TRBV7-2,-,CASSLAGARRGNTIYF,TGTGCCAGCAGCTTAGCGGGGGCGCGACGAGGAAACACCATATATTTT
TRBJ2-5,-,TRBV4-3,TRBD2,CASSQGRTSGVETQYF,TGCGCCAGCAGCCAAGGTCGGACTAGCGGGGTAGAGACCCAGTACTTC
TRBJ2-3,-,TRBV30,-,CAWSRAFRDTQYF,TGTGCCTGGAGTCGGGCCTTTCGAGATACGCAGTATTTT
TRBJ2-1,few,TRBV5-4,-,CASSLSGYEQFF,TGTGCCAGCAGCTTATCAGGGTATGAGCAGTTCTTC
TRBJ2-1,-,TRBV11-2,-,CASSPLRHQVGNEQFF,TGTGCCAGCAGCCCCCTTCGACATCAAGTGGGGAATGAGCAGTTCTTC
TRBJ1-2,-,TRBV7-9,TRBD1,CASSPPGQGGYGYTF,TGTGCCAGCAGCCCCCCGGGACAGGGGGGATATGGCTACACCTTC
TRBJ2-1,few,TRBV4-1,TRBD1,CASRPLTGVHYNEQFF,TGCGCCAGCAGACCATTGACAGGGGTACATTACAATGAGCAGTTCTTC
TRBJ2-7,-,TRBV6-5,-,CASTYGAARAYEQYF,TGTGCCAGCACCTACGGGGCAGCTAGAGCCTACGAGCAGTACTTC
TRBJ2-2,-,TRBV10-2,TRBD2,CASRLAGANTGELFF,TGCGCCAGCAGGCTAGCGGGAGCGAACACCGGGGAGCTGTTTTTT
TRBJ2-7,-,TRBV28,-,CASSSSSPDSYEQYF,TGTGCCAGCAGTTCATCCTCCCCCGACTCCTACGAGCAGTACTTC
TRBJ1-6,many,TRBV28,-,CASSLGWPLHF,TGTGCCAGCAGTTTAGGGTGGCCCCTCCACTTT
TRBJ1-4,-,TRBV6-4,-,CASLGGDGREKLFF,TGTGCCAGCCTTGGGGGCGACGGAAGAGAAAAACTGTTTTTT